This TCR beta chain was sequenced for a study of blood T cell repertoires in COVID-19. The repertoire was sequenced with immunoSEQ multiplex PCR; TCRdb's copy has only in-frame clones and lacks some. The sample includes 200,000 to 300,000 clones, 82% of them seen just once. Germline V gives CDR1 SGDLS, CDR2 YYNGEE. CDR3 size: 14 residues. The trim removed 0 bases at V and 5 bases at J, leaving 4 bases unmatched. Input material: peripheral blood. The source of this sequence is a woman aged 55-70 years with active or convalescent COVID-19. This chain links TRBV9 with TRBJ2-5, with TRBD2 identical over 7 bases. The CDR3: CASSVAQGGETQYF. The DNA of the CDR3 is TGTGCCAGCAGCGTAGCTCAGGGAGGGGAGACCCAGTACTTC.